This TCR beta chain was recovered during a study of OX40 agonist ivuxolimab in advanced cancers. The study's findings and limits: In CD8+ T cells, expanded clones were on average more numerous than in CD4+.

Germline trimming cut 5 bases from V and 6 bases from J; bases unmatched to any gene: 6. The CDR3 consists of 14 residues. From germline, CDR1 is LNHDA and CDR2 SQIVND (reference sequence). Systemic immunosuppression or a history of autoimmune disease excluded patients. Sequenced by immunoSEQ multiplex PCR; TCRdb stores in-frame clones only, minus some. The sample comprises tens of thousands of clones, under 80% of which are singletons, and approximately 5.3% rests with the top ten. Details on this clone: Its antigen is unknown.

This specimen was CD4+ or CD8+ T cells sorted from blood, taken in a trial of the OX40 agonist ivuxolimab. V gene TRBV19 combines with J gene TRBJ1-5; 8 bases line up with TRBD1. The source is an adult with an advanced solid tumor such as melanoma, head and neck, liver or kidney cancer. Written as DNA, the CDR3 is TGTGCCAGTAGTCCCAGGGGGCAGGGTCAGCCCCAGCATTTT. Translated, it gives CASSPRGQGQPQHF.